One TCR beta chain is described in this entry. As yet, its antigen is unknown. These data belong to a study of T cells in Graves' hyperthyroidism and ophthalmopathy. Findings of the study overall: Expanded thyroid clonotypes (above 0.001) were mostly also found in blood.

Researchers amplified the TCR beta CDR3 regions from RNA transcripts. The TCR CDR3 first-round RT-PCR relied on the HTBI primer set. MiXCR, applied by TCRdb to the multiplex PCR reads, yields one record per CDR3 protein. This repertoire shows around 560,000 distinct CDR3 sequences, around 15% found once; its top ten account for about 20%. For Graves' hyperthyroidism to be stable, ophthalmopathy could not progress within 18 months. Patients aged 18 to 65 had newly diagnosed hyperthyroidism that had lasted under 2 months. Out of about 10 ml of fresh peripheral blood came the PBMCs. This CDR3 comprises 13 residues. The V segment lost 4 bases and the J segment 5 bases; nucleotides outside the gene matches: 4.

Material for sequencing was blood. This chain links TRBV12-3 or TRBV12-4 with TRBJ1-2; 7 nucleotides align to TRBD1. This receptor was obtained from a young woman with Graves' hyperthyroidism. CDR3 protein: CASSYGDRYGYTF. The CDR3 DNA follows: TGTGCCAGCAGTTACGGGGACAGATATGGCTACACCTTC.